In its sample, the clone carrying this TCR beta chain was seen once. The data were taken from a study of cytomegalovirus exposure and HLA in healthy donors. Overall study context: The 90 to 150 validation repertoires and the roughly 670 first-cohort repertoires shared a platform, a later analysis reported.

V lost 1 base and J lost 4, with 8 bases in between. CDR1 and CDR2 (germline): MDHEN, SYDVKM. The CDR3 has 14 amino acids. The method was immunoSEQ multiplex PCR; TCRdb's version includes in-frame clones alone and lacks a portion of them. The data show some 210,000 clones, with 83% seen just once and around 5.6% held by the top ten. The chain employs TRBV28 and TRBJ1-3; D gene unclear. Material for sequencing was PBMCs. This clonotype originated in a woman aged 18-35 years in good health and CMV-seronegative. This chain's CDR3 is CASSLLGRGNTIYF. The CDR3 DNA is TGTGCCAGCAGTTTATTAGGTCGCGGAAACACCATATATTTT.